This entry describes one T cell receptor (beta chain). This sample is part of a study of shared clonotypes between healthy human individuals. None of the donors, who were healthy HIV-negative adults, had recently had acute infections or vaccinations. Repertoires were generated with immunoSEQ multiplex PCR, while TCRdb's copy carries only in-frame clones and drops some. The data hold about 1.5 million clones, with 95% to 99% observed a single time. V was cut by 2 bases and J by 0 bases, with 12 bases left in between. Germline assignment: CDR1 SGDLS and CDR2 YYNGEE. This CDR3 is 16 amino acids long. The chain uses TRBV9 and TRBJ2-1; D tentatively reads TRBD1 or TRBD2 (5 bases each). This clonotype was sampled from a man aged 25-45 years in good health. Sample: naive CD4+ T cells sorted from blood. Subset specified: CD45RA+ positively selected. As DNA, the CDR3 is TGTGCCAGCAGCGTCGGGGCGCTAAGCTCCTACAATGAGCAGTTCTTC. It yields the protein CASSVGALSSYNEQFF.